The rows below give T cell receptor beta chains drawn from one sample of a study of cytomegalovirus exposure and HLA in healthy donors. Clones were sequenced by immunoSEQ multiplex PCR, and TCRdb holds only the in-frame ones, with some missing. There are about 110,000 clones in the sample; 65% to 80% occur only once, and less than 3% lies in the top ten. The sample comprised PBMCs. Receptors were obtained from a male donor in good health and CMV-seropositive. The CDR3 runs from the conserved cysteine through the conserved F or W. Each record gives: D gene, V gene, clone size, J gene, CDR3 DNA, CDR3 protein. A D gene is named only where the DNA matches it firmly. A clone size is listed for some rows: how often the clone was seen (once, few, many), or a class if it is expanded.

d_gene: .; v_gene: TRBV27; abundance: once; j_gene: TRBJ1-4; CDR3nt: TGTGCCAGCAGTTTATTAGGTACGGGGGTTCCGGATGAAAAACTGTTTTTT; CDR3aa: CASSLLGTGVPDEKLFF
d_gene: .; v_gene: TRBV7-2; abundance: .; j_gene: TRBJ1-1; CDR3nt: TGTGCCAGCAGCTTCCCCGGGAGAGAAGCTTTCTTT; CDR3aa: CASSFPGREAFF
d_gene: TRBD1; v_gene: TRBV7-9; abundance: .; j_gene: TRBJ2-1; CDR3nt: TGTTCCAGCAGCATACTCCGGGACAGGCACAATGAGCAGTTCTTC; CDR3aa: CSSSILRDRHNEQFF
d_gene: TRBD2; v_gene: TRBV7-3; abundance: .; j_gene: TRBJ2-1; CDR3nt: TGTGCCAGCAGCTTAGGGGCGGGGGTGAATGAGCAGTTCTTC; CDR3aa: CASSLGAGVNEQFF
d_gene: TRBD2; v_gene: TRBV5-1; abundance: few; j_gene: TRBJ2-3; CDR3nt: TGCGCCAGCAGCTTGCGGGGGGGAGCTAGCGGGTCAGATACGCAGTATTTT; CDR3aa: CASSLRGGASGSDTQYF
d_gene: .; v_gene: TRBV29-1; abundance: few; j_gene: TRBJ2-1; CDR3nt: TGCAGCGTTGAAACGGGAGCTTCTGAGCAGTTCTTC; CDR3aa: CSVETGASEQFF
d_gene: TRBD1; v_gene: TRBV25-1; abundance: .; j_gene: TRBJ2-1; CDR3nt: TGTGCCAGCAGGGAAACAGGGGGCTCCTACAATGAGCAGTTCTTC; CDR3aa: CASRETGGSYNEQFF
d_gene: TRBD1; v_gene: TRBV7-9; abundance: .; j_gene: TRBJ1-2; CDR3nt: TGTGCCAGCTCGGGTCGGCGGACAGGGGTCGGCTACACCTTC; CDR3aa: CASSGRRTGVGYTF
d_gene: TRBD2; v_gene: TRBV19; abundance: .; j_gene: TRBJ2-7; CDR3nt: TGTGCCAGTAGTGCAAGACTAGCGGGAGGCGCCTACGAGCAGTACTTC; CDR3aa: CASSARLAGGAYEQYF
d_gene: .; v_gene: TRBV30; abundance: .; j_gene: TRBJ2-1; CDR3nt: TGTGCCTGGAGTGTAGCTGGCGGGATGGGCTACAATGAGCAGTTCTTC; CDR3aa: CAWSVAGGMGYNEQFF
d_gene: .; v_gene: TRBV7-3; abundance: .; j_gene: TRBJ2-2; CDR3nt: TGTGCCAGCAGTCCACCGGGAAGTAGCGGCACCGGGGAGCTGTTTTTT; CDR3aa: CASSPPGSSGTGELFF
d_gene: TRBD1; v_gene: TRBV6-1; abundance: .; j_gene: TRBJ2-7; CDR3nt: TGTGCCAGCACCCGACAGGGAAGCTACGAGCAGTACTTC; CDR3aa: CASTRQGSYEQYF
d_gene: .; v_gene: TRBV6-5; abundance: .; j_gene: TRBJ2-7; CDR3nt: TGTGCCAGCAGTTACTCAGGGGTGGAGTACTTC; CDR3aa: CASSYSGVEYF
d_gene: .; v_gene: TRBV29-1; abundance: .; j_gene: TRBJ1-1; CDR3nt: TGCAGCGTCAGGTTTACGACTGAAGCTTTCTTT; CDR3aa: CSVRFTTEAFF
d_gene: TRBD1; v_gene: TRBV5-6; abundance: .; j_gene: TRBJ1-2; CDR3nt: TGTGCCAGCAGCTCCGGGACAGGGGGAGCCTATGGCTACACCTTC; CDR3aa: CASSSGTGGAYGYTF
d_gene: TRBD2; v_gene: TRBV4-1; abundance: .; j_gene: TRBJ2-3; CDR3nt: TGCGCCAGCAGCCAAGATCCCTCACTAGACGGGGGGGCCACAGATACGCAGTATTTT; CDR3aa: CASSQDPSLDGGATDTQYF
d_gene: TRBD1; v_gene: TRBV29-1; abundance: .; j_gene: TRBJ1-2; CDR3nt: TGCAGCGTCAGAGACAGGGTTAATGGCTACACCTTC; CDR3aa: CSVRDRVNGYTF
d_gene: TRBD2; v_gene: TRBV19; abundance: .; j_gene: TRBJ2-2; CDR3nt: TGTGCCAGTAGTAGAGGACTAGCGGGAGAGGTCAACACCGGGGAGCTGTTTTTT; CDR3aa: CASSRGLAGEVNTGELFF
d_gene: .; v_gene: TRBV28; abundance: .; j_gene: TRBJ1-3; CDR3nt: TGTGCCAGGAGAATGACAGGATACTCTGGAAACACCATATATTTT; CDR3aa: CARRMTGYSGNTIYF
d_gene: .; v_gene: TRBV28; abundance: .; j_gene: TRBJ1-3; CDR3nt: TGTGCCAGCAACCGGACACCTGGAAACACCATATATTTT; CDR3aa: CASNRTPGNTIYF
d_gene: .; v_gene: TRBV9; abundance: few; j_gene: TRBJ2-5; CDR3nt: TGTGCCAGCAGCGTAGCAGGGGTGGAAGAGACCCAGTACTTC; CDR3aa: CASSVAGVEETQYF
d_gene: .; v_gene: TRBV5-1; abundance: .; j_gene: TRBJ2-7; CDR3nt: TGCGCCAGCAGCACCTGGAAGGGCCGGACACCTACCTACGAGCAGTACTTC; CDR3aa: CASSTWKGRTPTYEQYF
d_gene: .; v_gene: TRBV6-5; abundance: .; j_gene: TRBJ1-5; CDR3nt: TGTGCCAGCAGAATGGGCAGGAATAGCAATCAGCCCCAGCATTTT; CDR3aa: CASRMGRNSNQPQHF
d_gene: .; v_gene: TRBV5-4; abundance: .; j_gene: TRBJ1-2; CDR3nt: TGTGCCAGCAGCTTGAATACAGGGAATTATGGCTACACCTTC; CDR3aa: CASSLNTGNYGYTF
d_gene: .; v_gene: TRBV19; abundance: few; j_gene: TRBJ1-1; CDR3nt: TGTGCCAGTAGTATCTACGGTTCGGGATCCACTGAAGCTTTCTTT; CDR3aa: CASSIYGSGSTEAFF
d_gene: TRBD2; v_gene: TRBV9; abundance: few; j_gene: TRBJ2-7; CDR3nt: TGTGCCAGCAGCGGGACTAGCGGAACCGAGCAGTACTTC; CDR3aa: CASSGTSGTEQYF
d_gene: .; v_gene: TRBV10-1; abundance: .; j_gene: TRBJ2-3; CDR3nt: TGCGCCCGTCCTCCGCCGGGGAGCACAGATACGCAGTATTTT; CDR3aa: CARPPPGSTDTQYF
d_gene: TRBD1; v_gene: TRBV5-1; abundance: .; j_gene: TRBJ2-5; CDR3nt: TGCGCCAGCAGCCCAGGAGAAAAGAACAGGGGGCGGGAGACCCAGTACTTC; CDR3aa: CASSPGEKNRGRETQYF
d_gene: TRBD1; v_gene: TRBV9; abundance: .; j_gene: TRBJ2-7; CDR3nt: TGTGCCAGCAGCGGACAGGGAACCCCCTACGAGCAGTACTTC; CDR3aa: CASSGQGTPYEQYF
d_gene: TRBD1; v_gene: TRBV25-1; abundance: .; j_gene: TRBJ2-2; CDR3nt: TGTGCCAGCAGTGAATGGCAGGGGGCGGAATCCCACGGGGAGCTGTTTTTT; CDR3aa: CASSEWQGAESHGELFF
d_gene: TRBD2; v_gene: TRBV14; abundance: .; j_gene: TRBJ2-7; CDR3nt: TGTGCCAGCAGCCAAGGACTAGCGGGGGCCTCCTACGAGCAGTACTTC; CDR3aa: CASSQGLAGASYEQYF
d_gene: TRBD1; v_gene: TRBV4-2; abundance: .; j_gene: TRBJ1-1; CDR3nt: TGTGCCAGCAGCGACAGGGGTTTGGAGAACACTGAAGCTTTCTTT; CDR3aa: CASSDRGLENTEAFF
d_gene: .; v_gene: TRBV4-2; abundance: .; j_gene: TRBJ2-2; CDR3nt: TGTGCCAGCAGCCCACTACAGGCTACGAACACCGGGGAGCTGTTTTTT; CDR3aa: CASSPLQATNTGELFF
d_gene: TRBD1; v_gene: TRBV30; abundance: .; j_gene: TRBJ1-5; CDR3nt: TGTGCCTGGGGACAGGGTATTATCTCGGATCAGCCCCAGCATTTT; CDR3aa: CAWGQGIISDQPQHF
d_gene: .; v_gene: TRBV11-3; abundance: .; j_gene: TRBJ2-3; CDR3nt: TGTGCCAGCAGCTTAGGGGGCAGGTGGGACACAGATACGCAGTATTTT; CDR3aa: CASSLGGRWDTDTQYF
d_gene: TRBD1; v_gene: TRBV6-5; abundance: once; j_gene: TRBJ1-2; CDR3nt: TGTGCCAGCAGTTACTGGGACAGGAGGAACTATGGCTACACCTTC; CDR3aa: CASSYWDRRNYGYTF
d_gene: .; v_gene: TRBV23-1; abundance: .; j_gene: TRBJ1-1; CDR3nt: TGCGCCAGCAGTCAATCGTCAGGGCACCCTGAAGCTTTCTTT; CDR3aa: CASSQSSGHPEAFF
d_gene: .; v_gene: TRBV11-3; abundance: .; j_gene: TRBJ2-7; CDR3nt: TGTGCCAGCAGCTTCGGGGGGCACTACGAGCAGTACTTC; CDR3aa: CASSFGGHYEQYF
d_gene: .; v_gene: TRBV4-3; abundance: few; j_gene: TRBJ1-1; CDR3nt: TGCGCCAGCAGCCAAGAGTGGGGGGGGAACACTGAAGCTTTCTTT; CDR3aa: CASSQEWGGNTEAFF
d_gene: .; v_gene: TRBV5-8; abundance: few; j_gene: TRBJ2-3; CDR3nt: TGTGCCAGCAGCTCCTATTCAGATACGCAGTATTTT; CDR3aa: CASSSYSDTQYF
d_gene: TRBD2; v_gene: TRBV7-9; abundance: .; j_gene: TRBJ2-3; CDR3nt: TGTGCCAGCAGCCCCAGTCTAGCGGGGGTCACAGATACGCAGTATTTT; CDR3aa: CASSPSLAGVTDTQYF
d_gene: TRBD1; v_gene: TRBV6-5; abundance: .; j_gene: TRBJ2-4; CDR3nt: TGTGCCAGCAGCTACGACAGGGGAAACATTCAGTACTTC; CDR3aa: CASSYDRGNIQYF
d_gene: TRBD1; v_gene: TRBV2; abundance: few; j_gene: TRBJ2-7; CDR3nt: TGTGCCAGAAAGACCGGGACAGGCCATGCCGAGCAGTACTTC; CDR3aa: CARKTGTGHAEQYF
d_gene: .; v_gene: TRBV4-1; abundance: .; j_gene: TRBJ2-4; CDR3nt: TGCGCCAGCAGCCAAGACAGGACACTACTAGCCAAAAACATTCAGTACTTC; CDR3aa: CASSQDRTLLAKNIQYF
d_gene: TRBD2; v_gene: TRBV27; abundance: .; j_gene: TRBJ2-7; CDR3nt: TGTGCCAGCAGTGAAACTAGCGGTAGCTCCTACGAGCAGTACTTC; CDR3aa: CASSETSGSSYEQYF
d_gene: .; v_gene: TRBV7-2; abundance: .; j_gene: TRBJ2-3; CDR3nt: TGTGCCAGCAGCCCCCCCGGTACAGATACGCAGTATTTT; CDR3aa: CASSPPGTDTQYF
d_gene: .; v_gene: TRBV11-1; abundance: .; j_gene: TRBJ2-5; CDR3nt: TGTGCCAGCAGCTTACAGGGTCCGGGGGCCCAGTACTTC; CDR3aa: CASSLQGPGAQYF
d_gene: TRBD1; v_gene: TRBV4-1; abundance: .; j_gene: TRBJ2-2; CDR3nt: TGCGCCAGCAGCCCAAAGGACAGGGACACCGGGGAGCTGTTTTTT; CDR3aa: CASSPKDRDTGELFF
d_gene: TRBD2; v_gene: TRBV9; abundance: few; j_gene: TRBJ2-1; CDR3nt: TGTGCCAGCAGCGCCATGGGGGGACTAGCGGGGGGTAATGAGCAGTTCTTC; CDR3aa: CASSAMGGLAGGNEQFF
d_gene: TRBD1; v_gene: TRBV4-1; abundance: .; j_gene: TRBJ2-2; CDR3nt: TGCGCCAGCAGCCAGAGACAGGGGGGGAACGGGGAGCTGTTTTTT; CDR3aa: CASSQRQGGNGELFF
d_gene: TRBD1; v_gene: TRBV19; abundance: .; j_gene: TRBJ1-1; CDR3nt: TGTGCCAGTAGTTACCCGACAGGGGCCGGGACTGAAGCTTTCTTT; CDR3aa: CASSYPTGAGTEAFF